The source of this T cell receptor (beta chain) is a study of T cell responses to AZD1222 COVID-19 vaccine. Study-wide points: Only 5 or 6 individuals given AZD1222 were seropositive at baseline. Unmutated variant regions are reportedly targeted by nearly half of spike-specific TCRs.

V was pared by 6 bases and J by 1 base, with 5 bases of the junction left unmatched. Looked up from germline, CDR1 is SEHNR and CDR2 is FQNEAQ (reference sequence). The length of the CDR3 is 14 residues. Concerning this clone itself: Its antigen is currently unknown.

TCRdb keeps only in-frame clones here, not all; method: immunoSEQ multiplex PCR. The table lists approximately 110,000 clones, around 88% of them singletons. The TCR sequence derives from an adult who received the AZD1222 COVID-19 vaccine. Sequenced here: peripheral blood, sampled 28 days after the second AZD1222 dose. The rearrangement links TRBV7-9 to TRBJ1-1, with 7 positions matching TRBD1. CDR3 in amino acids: CASSSQGGNTEAFF. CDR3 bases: TGTGCCAGCAGTTCTCAGGGGGGGAACACTGAAGCTTTCTTT.